This passage covers 18 T cell receptor beta chains from one sample sequenced in a study of CD8+CD57+ T cells in acquired aplastic anemia. Profiling of TCR beta VDJ combinations and CDR3 sequences used genomic DNA as template. In TCRdb, the reads were re-called with MiXCR into one record per CDR3 protein. Counted here are about 190,000 distinct CDR3 sequences, about 53% occurring once; the ten biggest clones make up approximately 15%. Sequenced: sorted CD4+, CD8+, or CD8+CD57+ T cells (not recorded which) from PBMCs. Source of these receptors: a human donor in good health, serving as a control.

This clonotype has a count of ten or more. The J gene is TRBJ2-7, the V gene TRBV6-5, with D tentatively TRBD1 (7 bases). Germline loops: CDR1 MNHEY, CDR2 SVGAGI. The CDR3 runs 15 residues. Trimming took off 9 bases at V and 4 bases at J, with 22 bases between the two ends. The chain's CDR3 is CASGDGAAGGYEQYF. DNA for the CDR3: TGTGCCAGTGGGGACGGGGCGGCAGGGGGGTACGAGCAGTACTTC.

This chain uses TRBV25-1 with TRBJ1-2; D remains ambiguous. The ends were cut back, 2 bases at V and 3 bases at J, with 19 bases in the middle. Germline CDR1 MGHDK, CDR2 SYGVNS. The CDR3 runs 17 residues. The CDR3 sequence is CASSELGKETQYYGYTF. The CDR3 DNA reads TGTGCCAGCAGTGAACTTGGGAAAGAGACCCAGTACTATGGCTACACCTTC.

This clonotype appeared a few times. The chain links TRBV6-2 or TRBV6-3 to TRBJ1-5; the D is unclear. Germline V lookup: CDR1 MNHEY, CDR2 SVGEGT. Trimming took off 0 bases at V and 4 bases at J, with 19 bases between the two ends. The CDR3 runs 18 residues. Here the CDR3 DNA reads TGTGCCAGCAGTTACTCGAAGTACCGGGTGGGGAATAATCAGCCCCAGCATTTT. Its protein product is CASSYSKYRVGNNQPQHF.

As DNA, the CDR3 is TGTGCCATCAGTACATGGACAGGGGATAATCAGCCCCAGCATTTT. Translated, it gives CAISTWTGDNQPQHF. The chain recombines TRBV10-3 with TRBJ1-5; 9 nucleotides line up with TRBD1. The J segment lost 4 bases and the V segment lost 5 bases, leaving 6 bases of the junction unmatched. The CDR3 length is 15 residues. Germline V gene sequence: CDR1 ENHRY, CDR2 SYGVKD.

The chain carries TRBV15 and TRBJ2-1; 14 positions match TRBD2. The ends lost 1 base at V and 4 bases at J; junction bases unmatched: 3. Germline lookup yields CDR1 LNHNV and CDR2 YYDKDF (reference sequence). This CDR3 contains 17 residues. CDR3 bases: TGTGCCACCAGCAGAGCCCGACTAGCGGGGGGGTACAATGAGCAGTTCTTC. This sequence encodes CATSRARLAGGYNEQFF.

The rearrangement uses TRBV5-1 and TRBJ2-7, with 8 nucleotides matching TRBD1. Trimming removed 0 bases from V and 3 bases from J; junction bases left unmatched: 5. In germline, CDR1 is SGHRS, CDR2 YFSETQ. The CDR3 has 15 amino acids. CDR3 coding DNA: TGCGCCAGCAGCTTGGCCGAGGGACAGGTCTACGAGCAGTACTTC. It translates to CASSLAEGQVYEQYF.

The chain links TRBV2 to TRBJ1-2, with 8 bases identical to TRBD1. The CDR3 consists of 13 residues. V lost 5 bases, J lost 6 bases, and 5 bases stayed unmatched. Looked up from germline, CDR1 is SNHLY and CDR2 is FYNNEI. The CDR3: CASSRQGTDGYTF. CDR3 coding DNA: TGTGCCAGCAGTCGACAGGGGACGGATGGCTACACCTTC.

This chain connects TRBV25-1 to TRBJ1-5, with D perhaps matching TRBD1 (6 bases). The V end was cut by 4 bases, the J end by 6 bases, with 13 bases between. The CDR3 covers 14 residues. Germline CDR1 and CDR2: MGHDK and SYGVNS. The chain's CDR3 is CASSVEGGGQPQHF. The CDR3 coding sequence is TGTGCCAGCAGTGTGGAAGGGGGAGGTCAGCCCCAGCATTTT.

J is TRBJ1-1 and V is TRBV29-1; maybe TRBD1 (6 bases). Trimming removed 6 bases from V and 2 bases from J, with 10 bases in between. Germline CDR1 and CDR2: SQVTM and ANQGSEA. The CDR3 totals 12 residues. The CDR3 reads CSVNRANTEAFF. The CDR3 DNA follows: TGCAGCGTCAACAGGGCTAACACTGAAGCTTTCTTT.

V and J are TRBV20-1 and TRBJ1-3; 7 bases fit TRBD1. In germline, CDR1 is DFQATT, CDR2 SNEGSKA (reference sequence). J gave up 7 bases and V 8 bases, and 8 bases lay outside the gene matches. This CDR3 has 12 amino acids. The CDR3 DNA follows: TGCAGTACAACAGGGGTTAGCAACACCATATATTTT. This gives the protein CSTTGVSNTIYF.

The chain links TRBV9 to TRBJ2-6; D gene uncertain. The CDR3 is 15 amino acids. The germline V and J ends were trimmed by 1 base and 3 bases, with 8 bases remaining between them. Germline lookup yields CDR1 SGDLS and CDR2 YYNGEE. For the CDR3, the DNA is TGTGCCAGCAGCGTATTGGGGATTGGGGCCAACGTCCTGACTTTC. Amino acids: CASSVLGIGANVLTF.

This clonotype occurred many times. The gene calls are TRBV27 and TRBJ1-2; 8 bases fit TRBD1. Germline V gene lookup returns CDR1 MNHEY and CDR2 SMNVEV (reference sequence). This CDR3 is 14 amino acids long. The ends lost 4 bases at V and 4 bases at J; junction bases unmatched: 5. The CDR3, as DNA: TGTGCCAGCAGTTCCCAGGGGGCTGGCTATGGCTACACCTTC. It specifies CASSSQGAGYGYTF.

This clonotype came up many times. The chain uses TRBV3-1 and TRBJ1-4; D not resolved. V dropped 6 bases and J dropped 6 bases, with 17 bases sitting between them. The CDR3 totals 15 residues. The germline V gene encodes CDR1 LGHDT and CDR2 YNNKEL (reference sequence). CDR3 loop: CASRRHGGEDEKLFF. The CDR3 nucleotides read TGTGCCAGCAGGCGACACGGTGGGGAGGATGAAAAACTGTTTTTT.

This clonotype came up many times. V usage is TRBV7-8 and J usage is TRBJ1-1; D gene unclear. Trimming shortened V by 5 bases and J by 4 bases, and 14 bases separated the two germline ends. The germline gives CDR1 SGHVS, CDR2 FQNEAQ. This CDR3 contains 14 residues. The CDR3 sequence is CASSPREGSTEAFF. The CDR3 DNA reads TGTGCCAGCAGCCCCCGGGAGGGAAGCACTGAAGCTTTCTTT.

This chain joins TRBV7-8 and TRBJ2-7; 13 nucleotides align to TRBD2. J gave up 0 bases and V 3 bases, and 5 bases lay outside the gene matches. Germline V gene data show CDR1 as SGHVS and CDR2 as FQNEAQ. This CDR3 comprises 17 residues. CDR3 DNA sequence: TGTGCCAGCAGCTTGGGACTAGCGGGGCCCAGCTCCTACGAGCAGTACTTC. This translates into CASSLGLAGPSSYEQYF.

This clonotype was recorded many times. The chain is built from TRBV7-9 and TRBJ2-1; 8 nucleotides match TRBD2. The germline V gene has CDR1 SEHNR and CDR2 FQNEAQ (reference sequence). With V trimmed by 0 bases and J by 9 bases, 10 bases remained unmatched. The CDR3 totals 16 residues. CDR3 DNA sequence: TGTGCCAGCAGCTTAGCGTTACGGGGGGGATTCGGTGAGCAGTTCTTC. Translated, it gives CASSLALRGGFGEQFF.

CDR3 nucleotide sequence: TGCAGTGCTAGTAAAGGGAGTACTAATGAGCAGTTCTTC. Its translation: CSASKGSTNEQFF. The rearrangement joins TRBV20-1 to TRBJ2-1, with D maybe TRBD2 (5 bases). The CDR3 is 13 residues long. The germline V gene encodes CDR1 DFQATT and CDR2 SNEGSKA (reference sequence). V lost 3 bases, J lost 7 bases, and 13 bases lay in between.

The CDR3 spells CASSLGQGWSGNTIYF. CDR3 nucleotide sequence: TGTGCCAGCAGCTTAGGTCAGGGTTGGTCTGGAAACACCATATATTTT. The chain combines TRBV7-6 with TRBJ1-3; a weak D match, TRBD1 (5 bases). There are 16 residues in the CDR3. The germline V gene encodes CDR1 SGHVS and CDR2 FNYEAQ. V lost 1 base to trimming and J lost 1 base, with 11 bases between them.